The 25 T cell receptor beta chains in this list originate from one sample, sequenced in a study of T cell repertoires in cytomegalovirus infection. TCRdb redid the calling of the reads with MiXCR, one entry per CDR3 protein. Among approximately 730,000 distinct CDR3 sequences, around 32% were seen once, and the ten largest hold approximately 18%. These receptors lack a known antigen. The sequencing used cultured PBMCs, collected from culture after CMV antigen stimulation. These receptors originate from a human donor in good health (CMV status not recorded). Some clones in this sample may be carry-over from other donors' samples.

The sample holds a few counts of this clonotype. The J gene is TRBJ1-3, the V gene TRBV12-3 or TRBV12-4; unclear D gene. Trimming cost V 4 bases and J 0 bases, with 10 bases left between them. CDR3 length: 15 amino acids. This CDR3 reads CASSSPGISGNTIYF. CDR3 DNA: TGTGCCAGCAGTTCGCCGGGAATCTCTGGAAACACCATATATTTT.

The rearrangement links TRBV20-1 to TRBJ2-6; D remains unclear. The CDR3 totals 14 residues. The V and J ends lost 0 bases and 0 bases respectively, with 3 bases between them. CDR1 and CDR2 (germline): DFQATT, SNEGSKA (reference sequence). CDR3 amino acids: CSARDSSGANVLTF. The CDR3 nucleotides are TGCAGTGCTAGAGATAGCTCTGGGGCCAACGTCCTGACTTTC.

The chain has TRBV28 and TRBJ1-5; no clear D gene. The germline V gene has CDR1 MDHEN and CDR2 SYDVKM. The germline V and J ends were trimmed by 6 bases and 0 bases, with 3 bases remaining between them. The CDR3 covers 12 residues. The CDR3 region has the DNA TGTGCCAGCAGGCGTAGCAATCAGCCCCAGCATTTT. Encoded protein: CASRRSNQPQHF.

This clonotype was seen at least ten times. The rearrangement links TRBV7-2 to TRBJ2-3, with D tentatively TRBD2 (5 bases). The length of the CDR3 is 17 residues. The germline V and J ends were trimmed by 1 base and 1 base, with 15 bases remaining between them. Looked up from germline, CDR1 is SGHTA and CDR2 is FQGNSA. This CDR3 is CASSLGEGQEGTDTQYF. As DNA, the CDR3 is TGTGCCAGCAGCTTAGGAGAGGGCCAAGAGGGCACAGATACGCAGTATTTT.

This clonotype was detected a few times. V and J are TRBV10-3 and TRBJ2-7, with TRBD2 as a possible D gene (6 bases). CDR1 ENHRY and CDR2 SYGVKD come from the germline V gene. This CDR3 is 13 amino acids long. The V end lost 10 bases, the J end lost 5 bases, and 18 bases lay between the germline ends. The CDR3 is CATLTGTSHEQYF. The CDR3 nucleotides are TGTGCCACCCTTACTGGCACTAGCCACGAGCAGTACTTC.

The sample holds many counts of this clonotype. This chain's CDR3 is CASSLDGDTIYF. DNA for the CDR3: TGTGCCAGCAGCTTAGATGGGGACACCATATATTTT. This chain uses TRBV7-2 with TRBJ1-3; D not certain. The CDR3 contains 12 residues. Germline CDR1 reads SGHTA; CDR2 reads FQGNSA. V shed 1 base and J shed 8 bases, with 6 bases lying between them.

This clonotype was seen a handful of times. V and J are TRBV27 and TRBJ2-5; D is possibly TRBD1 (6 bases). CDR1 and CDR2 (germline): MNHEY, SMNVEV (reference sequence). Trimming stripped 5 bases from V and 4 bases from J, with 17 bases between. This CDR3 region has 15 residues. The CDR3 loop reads CASSPHGTYAETQYF. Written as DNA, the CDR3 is TGTGCCAGCAGTCCACACGGGACATACGCAGAGACCCAGTACTTC.

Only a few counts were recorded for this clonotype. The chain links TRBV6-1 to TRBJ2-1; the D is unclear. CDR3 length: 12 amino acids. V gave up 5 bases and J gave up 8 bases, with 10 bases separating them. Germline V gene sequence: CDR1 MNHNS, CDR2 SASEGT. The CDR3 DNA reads TGTGCCAGCAGTCAAGGTCCCGATGAGCAGTTCTTC. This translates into CASSQGPDEQFF.

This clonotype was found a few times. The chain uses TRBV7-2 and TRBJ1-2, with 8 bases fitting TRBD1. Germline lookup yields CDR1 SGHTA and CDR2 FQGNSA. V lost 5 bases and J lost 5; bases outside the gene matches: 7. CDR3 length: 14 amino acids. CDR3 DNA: TGTGCCAGCAGCCGGATGACAGGGGCTTATGGCTACACCTTC. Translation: CASSRMTGAYGYTF.

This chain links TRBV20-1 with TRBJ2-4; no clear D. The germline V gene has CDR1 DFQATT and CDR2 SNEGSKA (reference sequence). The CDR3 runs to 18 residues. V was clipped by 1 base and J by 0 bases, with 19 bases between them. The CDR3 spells CSARGAGGWSIAKNIQYF. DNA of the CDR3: TGCAGTGCTAGAGGCGCTGGTGGGTGGTCAATAGCCAAAAACATTCAGTACTTC.

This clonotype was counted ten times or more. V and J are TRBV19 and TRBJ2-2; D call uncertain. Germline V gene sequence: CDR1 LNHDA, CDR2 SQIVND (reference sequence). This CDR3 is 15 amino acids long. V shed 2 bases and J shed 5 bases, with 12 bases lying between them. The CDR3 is CASSIQTRNTGELFF. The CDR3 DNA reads TGTGCCAGTAGTATACAGACTCGTAATACCGGGGAGCTGTTTTTT.

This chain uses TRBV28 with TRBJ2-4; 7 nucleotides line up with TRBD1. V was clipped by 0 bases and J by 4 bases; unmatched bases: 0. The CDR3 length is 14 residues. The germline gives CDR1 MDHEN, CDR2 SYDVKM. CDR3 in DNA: TGTGCCAGCAGTTTATGGACAGGGAAAAACATTCAGTACTTC. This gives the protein CASSLWTGKNIQYF.

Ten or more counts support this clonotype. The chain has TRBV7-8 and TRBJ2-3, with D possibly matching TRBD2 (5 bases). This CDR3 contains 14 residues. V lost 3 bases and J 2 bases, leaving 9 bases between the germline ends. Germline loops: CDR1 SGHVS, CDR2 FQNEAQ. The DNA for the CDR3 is TGTGCCAGCAGCTTCGGGGTGGTCACAGATACGCAGTATTTT. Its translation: CASSFGVVTDTQYF.

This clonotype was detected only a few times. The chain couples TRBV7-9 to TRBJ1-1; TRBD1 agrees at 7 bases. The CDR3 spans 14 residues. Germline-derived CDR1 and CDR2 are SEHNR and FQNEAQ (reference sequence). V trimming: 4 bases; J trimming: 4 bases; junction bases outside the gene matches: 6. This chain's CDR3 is CASSYRGGGTEAFF. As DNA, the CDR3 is TGTGCCAGCAGCTACAGGGGAGGAGGCACTGAAGCTTTCTTT.

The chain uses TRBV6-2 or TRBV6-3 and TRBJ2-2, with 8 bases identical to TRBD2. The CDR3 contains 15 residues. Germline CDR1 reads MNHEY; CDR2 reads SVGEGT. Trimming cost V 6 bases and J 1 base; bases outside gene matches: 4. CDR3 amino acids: CASRPSGGNTGELFF. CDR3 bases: TGTGCCAGCAGACCCAGCGGGGGGAACACCGGGGAGCTGTTTTTT.

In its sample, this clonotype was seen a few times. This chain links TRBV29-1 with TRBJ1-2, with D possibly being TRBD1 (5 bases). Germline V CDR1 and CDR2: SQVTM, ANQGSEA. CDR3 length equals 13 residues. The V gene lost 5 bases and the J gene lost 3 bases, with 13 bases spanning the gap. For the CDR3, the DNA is TGCAGCGTTCCCAGGGCGGTGGACTATGGCTACACCTTC. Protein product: CSVPRAVDYGYTF.

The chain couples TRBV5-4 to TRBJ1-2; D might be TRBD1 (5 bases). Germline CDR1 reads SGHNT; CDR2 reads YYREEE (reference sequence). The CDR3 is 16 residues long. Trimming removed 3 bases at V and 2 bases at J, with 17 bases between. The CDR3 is CASSSPSGTDNYGYTF. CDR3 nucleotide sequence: TGTGCCAGCAGCTCGCCGTCCGGGACGGACAACTATGGCTACACCTTC.

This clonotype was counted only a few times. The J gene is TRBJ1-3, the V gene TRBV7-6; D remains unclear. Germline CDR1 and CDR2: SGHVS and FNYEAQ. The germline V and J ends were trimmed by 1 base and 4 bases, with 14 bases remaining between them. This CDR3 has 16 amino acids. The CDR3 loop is CASSLGNRASGNTIYF. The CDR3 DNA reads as TGTGCCAGCAGCTTAGGGAACCGGGCCTCGGGAAACACCATATATTTT.

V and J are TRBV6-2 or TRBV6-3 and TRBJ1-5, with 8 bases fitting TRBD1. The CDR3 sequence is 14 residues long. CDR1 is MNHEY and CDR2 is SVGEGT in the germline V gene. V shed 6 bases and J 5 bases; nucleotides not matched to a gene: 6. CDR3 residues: CASRKGTGDQPQHF. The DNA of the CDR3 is TGTGCCAGCAGGAAGGGGACAGGCGATCAGCCCCAGCATTTT.

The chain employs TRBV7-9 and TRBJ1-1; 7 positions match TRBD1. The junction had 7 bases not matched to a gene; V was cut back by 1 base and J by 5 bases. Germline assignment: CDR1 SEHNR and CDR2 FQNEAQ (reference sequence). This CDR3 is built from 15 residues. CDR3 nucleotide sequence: TGTGCCAGCAGCTTAGACAACAGGGGCACGACTGAAGCTTTCTTT. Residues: CASSLDNRGTTEAFF.

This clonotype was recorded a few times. The CDR3 DNA sequence: TGTGCCAGCAGACACACCGATACGCAGTATTTT. It yields the protein CASRHTDTQYF. The V gene is TRBV28, the J gene TRBJ2-3; D gene uncertain. Germline CDR1 MDHEN, CDR2 SYDVKM. CDR3 length equals 11 residues. Deletions cut 6 bases from V and 6 bases from J, with 7 bases between. Based on the CDR3 plus reference TRBV28 and TRBJ2-3, the full variable domain is DVKVTQSSRYLVKRTGEKVFLECVQDMDHENMFWYRQDPGLGLRLIYFSYDVKMKEKGDIPEGYSVSREKKERFSLILESASTNQTSMYLCASRHTDTQYFGPGTRLTVL.

The CDR3 bases are TGTGCCAGCAGAGGAGGTTCCGAAAAACTGTTTTTT. Translated, it gives CASRGGSEKLFF. This chain connects TRBV7-8 to TRBJ1-4; D remains ambiguous. V was shortened by 6 bases and J by 8 bases, with 10 bases between the two germline ends. Germline-derived CDR1 and CDR2 are SGHVS and FQNEAQ. The CDR3 is 12 amino acids. Together with reference TRBV7-8 and TRBJ1-4, the CDR3 gives the full variable domain: GAGVSQSPRYKVAKRGQDVALRCDPISGHVSLFWYQQALGQGPEFLTYFQNEAQLDKSGLPSDRFFAERPEGSVSTLKIQRTQQEDSAVYLCASRGGSEKLFFGSGTQLSVL.

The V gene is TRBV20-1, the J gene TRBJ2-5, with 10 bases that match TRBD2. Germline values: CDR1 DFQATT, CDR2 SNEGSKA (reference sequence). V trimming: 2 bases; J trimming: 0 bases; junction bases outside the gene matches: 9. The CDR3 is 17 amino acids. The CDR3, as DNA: TGCAGTGCTAGACCCCCCCGGACTAGCGGAAACCAAGAGACCCAGTACTTC. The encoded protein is CSARPPRTSGNQETQYF.

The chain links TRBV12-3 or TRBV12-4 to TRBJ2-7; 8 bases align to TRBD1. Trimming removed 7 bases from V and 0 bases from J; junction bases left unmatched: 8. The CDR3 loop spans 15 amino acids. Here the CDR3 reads CASTLTGGTSYEQYF. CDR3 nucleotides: TGTGCCAGCACCCTAACAGGGGGGACCTCCTACGAGCAGTACTTC.

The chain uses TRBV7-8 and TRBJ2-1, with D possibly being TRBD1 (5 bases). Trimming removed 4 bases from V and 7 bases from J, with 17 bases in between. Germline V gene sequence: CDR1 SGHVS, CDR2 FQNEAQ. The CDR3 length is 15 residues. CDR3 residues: CASSSSNRPLNEQFF. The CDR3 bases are TGTGCCAGCAGCTCCTCAAACAGGCCTTTAAATGAGCAGTTCTTC.